One and the same sample provided the 5 T cell receptor beta chains below, sequenced in a study of T-cell reconstitution after alpha-beta-depleted transplantation in children. It was with unique molecular identifiers that the TCRbeta library was prepared. TCRdb itself ran the PCR reads through MiXCR, one entry per CDR3 protein. Found here are around 380,000 distinct CDR3 sequences, approximately 11% of them singletons; the top ten hold approximately 5%. Material: PBMCs from the stem cell graft donor, obtained from the stem cell graft. All receptors derive from a human donor who donated a stem cell graft to a child with acute myeloid leukemia.

This clonotype was seen more than once but under ten times. The chain joins TRBV5-1 to TRBJ2-7; 9 nucleotides line up with TRBD1. Germline V gene lookup returns CDR1 SGHRS and CDR2 YFSETQ. This CDR3 region has 15 residues. J lost 2 bases, V lost 4 bases, and 7 bases had no gene match. The CDR3 coding sequence is TGCGCCAGCAGCCAGACAGGGGGGCCCACCTACGAGCAGTACTTC. Its protein is CASSQTGGPTYEQYF.

This clonotype has ten or more counts. This chain connects TRBV9 to TRBJ1-1, with no clear D. Germline-derived CDR1 and CDR2 are SGDLS and YYNGEE. This CDR3 has 16 amino acids. Trimming took off 0 bases at V and 4 bases at J, with 16 bases between the two ends. As DNA, the CDR3 is TGTGCCAGCAGCGTAGGGGTCGGGGAAGTTGGCACTGAAGCTTTCTTT. Protein sequence: CASSVGVGEVGTEAFF.

The J gene is TRBJ2-7, the V gene TRBV6-1, with no clear D. This CDR3 spans 15 amino acids. In germline, CDR1 is MNHNS, CDR2 SASEGT. With 1 base removed from V and 3 bases from J, the gap between germline ends came to 13 bases. CDR3 sequence (DNA): TGTGCCAGCAGTGAAGGACCCGGACCCCTCTACGAGCAGTACGTC. Amino acids: CASSEGPGPLYEQYV.

The chain couples TRBV2 to TRBJ2-7; D is unclear. The V gene's germline CDR1 is SNHLY and CDR2 FYNNEI. CDR3 length: 13 residues. Trimming left V 6 bases short and J 4 bases short, with 13 bases between. The CDR3 here is CASRVRELYEQYV. In DNA, the CDR3 is TGTGCCAGCAGGGTTAGAGAGTTATACGAGCAGTACGTC.

This chain joins TRBV5-5 and TRBJ2-5, with D tentatively TRBD2 (5 bases). CDR3 length: 16 residues. Trimming removed 4 bases at V and 5 bases at J, with 21 bases between. The germline gives CDR1 SGHKS, CDR2 YYEKEE (reference sequence). The CDR3 coding sequence is TGTGCCAGCAGCCCCGGTAGGGCCTTGTGGGAGGAGACCCAGTACTTC. This gives the protein CASSPGRALWEETQYF.